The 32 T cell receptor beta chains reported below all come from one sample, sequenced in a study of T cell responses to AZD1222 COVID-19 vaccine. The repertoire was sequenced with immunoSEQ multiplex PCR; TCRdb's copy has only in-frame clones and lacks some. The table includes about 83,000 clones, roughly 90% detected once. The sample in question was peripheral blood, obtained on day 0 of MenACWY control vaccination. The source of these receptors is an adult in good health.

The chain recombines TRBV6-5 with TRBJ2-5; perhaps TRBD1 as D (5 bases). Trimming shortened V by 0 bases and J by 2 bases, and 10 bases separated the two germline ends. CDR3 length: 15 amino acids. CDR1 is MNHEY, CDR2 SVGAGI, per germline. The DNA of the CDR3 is TGTGCCAGCAGTTACTCATGGGGCAGGCAAGAGACCCAGTACTTC. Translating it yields CASSYSWGRQETQYF.

The CDR3 reads CASSLETGPLSGNTIYF. The CDR3, as DNA: TGTGCCAGCAGTTTAGAGACAGGACCTCTATCTGGAAACACCATATATTTT. The chain links TRBV28 to TRBJ1-3; maybe TRBD1 (6 bases). Trimming cost V 2 bases and J 1 base, with 15 bases left between them. This CDR3 region has 17 residues. From germline, CDR1 is MDHEN and CDR2 SYDVKM.

CDR3 region: CASSPGARYEQYF. The CDR3 DNA follows: TGTGCCAGCAGCCCGGGGGCGAGGTACGAGCAGTACTTC. The chain recombines TRBV14 with TRBJ2-7; perhaps D is TRBD1 or TRBD2 (6 bases each). Trimming took off 4 bases at V and 4 bases at J, with 11 bases between the two ends. The CDR3 contains 13 residues. The V gene's germline CDR1 is SGHDN and CDR2 FVKESK.

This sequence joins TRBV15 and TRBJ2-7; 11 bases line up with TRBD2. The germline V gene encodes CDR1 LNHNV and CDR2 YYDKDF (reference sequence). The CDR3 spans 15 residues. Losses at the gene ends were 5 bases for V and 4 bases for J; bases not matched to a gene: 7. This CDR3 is CATSSRTSGLYEQYF. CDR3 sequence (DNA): TGTGCCACCAGCTCCCGGACTAGCGGGTTATACGAGCAGTACTTC.

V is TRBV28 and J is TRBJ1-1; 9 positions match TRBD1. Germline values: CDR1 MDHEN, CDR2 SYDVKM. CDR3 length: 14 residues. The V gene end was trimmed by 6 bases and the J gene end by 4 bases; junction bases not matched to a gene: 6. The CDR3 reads CASRTGTGITEAFF. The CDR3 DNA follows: TGTGCCAGCAGAACCGGGACAGGGATCACTGAAGCTTTCTTT.

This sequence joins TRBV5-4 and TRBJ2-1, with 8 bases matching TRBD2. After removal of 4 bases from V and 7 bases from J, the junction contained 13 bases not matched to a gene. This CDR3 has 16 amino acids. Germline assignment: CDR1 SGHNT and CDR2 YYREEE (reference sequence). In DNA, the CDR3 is TGTGCCAGCAGCGCGGTGGCCGCGGGAGGCTTTAATGAGCAGTTCTTC. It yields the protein CASSAVAAGGFNEQFF.

CDR3 region: CASSTGTGGDEQFF. The CDR3 nucleotides are TGTGCCAGCAGCACCGGGACAGGGGGCGATGAGCAGTTCTTC. The gene calls are TRBV7-9 and TRBJ2-1; 12 bases match TRBD1. Germline V gene data show CDR1 as SEHNR and CDR2 as FQNEAQ (reference sequence). V lost 5 bases and J lost 8; bases outside the gene matches: 4. The CDR3 spans 14 residues.

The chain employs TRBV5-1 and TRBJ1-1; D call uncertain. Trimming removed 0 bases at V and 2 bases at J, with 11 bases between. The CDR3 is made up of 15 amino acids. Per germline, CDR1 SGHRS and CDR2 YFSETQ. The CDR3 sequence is CASSLAGGINTEAFF. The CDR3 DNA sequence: TGCGCCAGCAGCTTGGCCGGTGGGATAAACACTGAAGCTTTCTTT.

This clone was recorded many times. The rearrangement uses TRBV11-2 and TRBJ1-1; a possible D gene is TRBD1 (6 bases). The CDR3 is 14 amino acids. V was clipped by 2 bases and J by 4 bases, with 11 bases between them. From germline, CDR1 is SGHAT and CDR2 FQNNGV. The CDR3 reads CASSLPRRGTEAFF. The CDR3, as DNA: TGTGCCAGCAGCTTACCGCGCAGGGGCACTGAAGCTTTCTTT.

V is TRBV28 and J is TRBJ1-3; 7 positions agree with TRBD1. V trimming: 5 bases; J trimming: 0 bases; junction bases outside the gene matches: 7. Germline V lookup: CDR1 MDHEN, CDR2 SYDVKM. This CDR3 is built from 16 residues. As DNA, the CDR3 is TGTGCCAGCAGTCAATTCGACAGGGTCTCTGGAAACACCATATATTTT. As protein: CASSQFDRVSGNTIYF. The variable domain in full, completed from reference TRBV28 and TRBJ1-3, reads DVKVTQSSRYLVKRTGEKVFLECVQDMDHENMFWYRQDPGLGLRLIYFSYDVKMKEKGDIPEGYSVSREKKERFSLILESASTNQTSMYLCASSQFDRVSGNTIYFGEGSWLTVV.

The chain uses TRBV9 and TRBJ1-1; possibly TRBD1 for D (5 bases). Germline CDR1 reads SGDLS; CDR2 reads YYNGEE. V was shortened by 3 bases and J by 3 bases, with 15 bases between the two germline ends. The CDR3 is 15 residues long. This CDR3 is CASSADLQGDTEAFF. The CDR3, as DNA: TGTGCCAGCAGCGCGGATCTGCAGGGCGACACTGAAGCTTTCTTT.

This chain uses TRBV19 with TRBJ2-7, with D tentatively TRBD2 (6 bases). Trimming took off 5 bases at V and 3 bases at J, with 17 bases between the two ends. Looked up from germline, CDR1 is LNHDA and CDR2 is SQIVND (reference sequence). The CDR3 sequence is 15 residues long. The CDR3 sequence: CASSHGTVFHYEQYF. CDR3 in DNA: TGTGCCAGTAGTCATGGGACTGTGTTTCACTACGAGCAGTACTTC.

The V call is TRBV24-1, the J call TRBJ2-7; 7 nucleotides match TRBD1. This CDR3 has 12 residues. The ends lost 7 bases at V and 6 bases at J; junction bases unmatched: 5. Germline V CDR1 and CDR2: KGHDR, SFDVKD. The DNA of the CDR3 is TGTGCCACCAGCTTAGGGGGCTTCGAGCAGTACTTC. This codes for CATSLGGFEQYF.

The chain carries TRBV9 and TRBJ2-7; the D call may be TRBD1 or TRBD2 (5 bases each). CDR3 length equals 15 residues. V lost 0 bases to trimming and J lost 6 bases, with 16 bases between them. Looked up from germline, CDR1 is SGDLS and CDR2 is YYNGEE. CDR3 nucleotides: TGTGCCAGCAGCGTAGGATCCGGGGCAGACGCCGAGCAGTACTTC. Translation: CASSVGSGADAEQYF.

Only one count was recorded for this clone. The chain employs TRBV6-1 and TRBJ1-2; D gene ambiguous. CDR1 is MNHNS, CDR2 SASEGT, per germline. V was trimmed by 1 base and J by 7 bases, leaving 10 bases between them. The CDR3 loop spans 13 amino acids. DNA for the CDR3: TGTGCCAGCAGTGAAGGCGACGTGGGTGGCTACACCTTC. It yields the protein CASSEGDVGGYTF.

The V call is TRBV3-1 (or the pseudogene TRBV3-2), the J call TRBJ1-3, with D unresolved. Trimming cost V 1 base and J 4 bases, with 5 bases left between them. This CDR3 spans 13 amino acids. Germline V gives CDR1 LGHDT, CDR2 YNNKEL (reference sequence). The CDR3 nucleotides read TGTGCCAGCAGCCAAGTAGCCGGAAACACCATATATTTT. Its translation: CASSQVAGNTIYF.

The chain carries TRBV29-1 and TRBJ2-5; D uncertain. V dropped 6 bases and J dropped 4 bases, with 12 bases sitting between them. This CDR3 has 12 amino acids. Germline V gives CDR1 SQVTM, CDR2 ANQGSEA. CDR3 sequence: CSVGDWGETQYF. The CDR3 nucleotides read TGCAGCGTGGGCGACTGGGGAGAGACCCAGTACTTC.

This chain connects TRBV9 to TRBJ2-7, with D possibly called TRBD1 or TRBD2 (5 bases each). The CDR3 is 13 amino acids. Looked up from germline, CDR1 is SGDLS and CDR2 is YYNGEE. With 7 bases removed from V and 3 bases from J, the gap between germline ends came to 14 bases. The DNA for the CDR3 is TGTGCCAGCGGCCCCCAGGGAGTCTACGAGCAGTACTTC. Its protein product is CASGPQGVYEQYF.

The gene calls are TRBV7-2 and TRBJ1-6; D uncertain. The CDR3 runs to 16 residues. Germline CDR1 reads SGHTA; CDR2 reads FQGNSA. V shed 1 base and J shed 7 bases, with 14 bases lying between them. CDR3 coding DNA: TGTGCCAGCAGCTTAGTTGGCAGACCCTTGAATTCACCCCTCCACTTT. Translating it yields CASSLVGRPLNSPLHF.

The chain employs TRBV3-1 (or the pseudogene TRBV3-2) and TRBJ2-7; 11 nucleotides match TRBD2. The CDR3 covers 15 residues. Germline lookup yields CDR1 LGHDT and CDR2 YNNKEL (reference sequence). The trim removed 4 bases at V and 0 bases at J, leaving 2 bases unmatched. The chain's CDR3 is CASSLGLAGSYEQYF. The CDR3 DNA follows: TGTGCCAGCAGCCTTGGACTAGCGGGCTCCTACGAGCAGTACTTC.

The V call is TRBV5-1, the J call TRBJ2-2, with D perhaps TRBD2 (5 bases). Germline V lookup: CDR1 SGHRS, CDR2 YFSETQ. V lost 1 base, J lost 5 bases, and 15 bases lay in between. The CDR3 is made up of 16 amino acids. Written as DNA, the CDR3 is TGCGCCAGCAGCTTGATTGGCCTAGCTGGGACCGGGGAGCTGTTTTTT. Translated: CASSLIGLAGTGELFF.

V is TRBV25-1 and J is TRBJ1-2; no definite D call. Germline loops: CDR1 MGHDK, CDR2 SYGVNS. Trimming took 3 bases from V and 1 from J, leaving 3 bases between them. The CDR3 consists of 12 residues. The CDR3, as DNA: TGTGCCAGCAGTGACAATAACTATGGCTACACCTTC. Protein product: CASSDNNYGYTF.

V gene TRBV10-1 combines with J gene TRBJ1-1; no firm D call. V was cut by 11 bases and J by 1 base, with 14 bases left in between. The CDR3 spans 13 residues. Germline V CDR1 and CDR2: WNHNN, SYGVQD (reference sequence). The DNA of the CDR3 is TGCGCCTCCAAAGCGGCGACGAACACTGAAGCTTTCTTT. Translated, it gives CASKAATNTEAFF.

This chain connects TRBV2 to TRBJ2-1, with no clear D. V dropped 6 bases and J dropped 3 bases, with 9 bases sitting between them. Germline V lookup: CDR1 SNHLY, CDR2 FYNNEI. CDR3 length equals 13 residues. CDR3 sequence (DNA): TGTGCCAGCAGGTTCGAGCTCTACAATGAGCAGTTCTTC. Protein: CASRFELYNEQFF.

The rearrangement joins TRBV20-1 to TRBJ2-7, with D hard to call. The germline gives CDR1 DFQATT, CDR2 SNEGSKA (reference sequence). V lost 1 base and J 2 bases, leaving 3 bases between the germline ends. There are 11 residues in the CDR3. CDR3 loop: CSARAAYEQYF. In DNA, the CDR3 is TGCAGTGCTAGAGCCGCCTACGAGCAGTACTTC.

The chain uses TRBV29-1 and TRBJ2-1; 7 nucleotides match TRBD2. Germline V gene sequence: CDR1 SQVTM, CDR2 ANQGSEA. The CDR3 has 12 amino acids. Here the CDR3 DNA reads TGCACCGGGGAGGGATTATACAATGAGCAGTTCTTC. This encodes CTGEGLYNEQFF.

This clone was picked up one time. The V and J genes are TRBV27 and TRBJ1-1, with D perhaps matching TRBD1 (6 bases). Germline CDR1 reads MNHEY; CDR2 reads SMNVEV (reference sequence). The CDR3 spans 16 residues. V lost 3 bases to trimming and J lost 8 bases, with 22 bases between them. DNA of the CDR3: TGTGCCAGCAGTTTCTTCCCAATTTCGGGGGGCCGGGAAGCTTTCTTT. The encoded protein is CASSFFPISGGREAFF.

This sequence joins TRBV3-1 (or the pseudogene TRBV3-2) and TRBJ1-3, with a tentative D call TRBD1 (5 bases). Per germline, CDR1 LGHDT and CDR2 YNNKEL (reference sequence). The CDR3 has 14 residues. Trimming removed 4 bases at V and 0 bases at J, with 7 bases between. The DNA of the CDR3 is TGTGCCAGCAGCCGAGGGGACTCTGGAAACACCATATATTTT. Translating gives CASSRGDSGNTIYF.

The chain's CDR3 is CASSEADRGWYGYTF. CDR3 sequence (DNA): TGCGCCAGCAGTGAGGCCGACAGGGGATGGTATGGCTACACCTTC. The V call is TRBV10-2, the J call TRBJ1-2; 8 nucleotides match TRBD1. This CDR3 is 15 amino acids long. CDR1 WSHSY and CDR2 SAAADI come from the germline V gene. J lost 5 bases, V lost 2 bases, and 7 bases had no gene match.

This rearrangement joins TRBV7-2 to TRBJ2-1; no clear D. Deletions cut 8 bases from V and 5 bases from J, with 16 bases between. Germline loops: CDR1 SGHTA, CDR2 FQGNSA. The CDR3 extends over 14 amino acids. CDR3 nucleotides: TGTGCCAGCTTTGTACTTGGGATGAACAATGAGCAGTTCTTC. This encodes CASFVLGMNNEQFF.

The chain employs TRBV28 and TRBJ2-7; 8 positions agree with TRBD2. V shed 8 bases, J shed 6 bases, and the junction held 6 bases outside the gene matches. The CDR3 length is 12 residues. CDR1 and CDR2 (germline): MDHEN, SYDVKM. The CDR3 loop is CASGTREGEQYF. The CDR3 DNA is TGTGCCAGCGGGACTAGAGAGGGCGAGCAGTACTTC.

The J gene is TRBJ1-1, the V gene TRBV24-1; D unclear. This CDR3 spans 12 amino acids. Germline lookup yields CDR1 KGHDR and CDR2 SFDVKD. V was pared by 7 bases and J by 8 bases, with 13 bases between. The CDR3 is CATSDHSSEAFF. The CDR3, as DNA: TGTGCCACCAGCGACCATAGCTCGGAAGCTTTCTTT.